These T cell receptor beta chains were read from a single sample in a study of regulatory T cells in long-lasting Graves disease. One entry per CDR3 protein results from TCRdb running MiXCR on the multiplex PCR reads. Among roughly 700,000 distinct CDR3 sequences listed, 25% to 35% were seen once. Here the sequenced sample was peripheral blood mononuclear cells (PBMCs), taken when the disease was refractory, from a patient treated with antithyroid drugs. The receptors originated from a female donor with Graves disease. Both conserved end residues are part of each CDR3. The D gene is left open where the match is weak. A clone size is listed for some rows: how often the clone was seen (once, few, many), or a class if it is expanded.

>-|TRBV20-1|TRBJ1-5|many
CSARVATSNQPQHF
TGCAGTGCTAGAGTTGCAACAAGCAATCAGCCCCAGCATTTT
>-|TRBV28|TRBJ1-1|many
CASSAWEGRRTEAFF
TGTGCCAGCAGTGCTTGGGAAGGCCGAAGGACTGAAGCTTTCTTT
>TRBD1|TRBV28|TRBJ1-2|many
CASSKPGQNYGYTF
TGTGCCAGCAGTAAACCGGGACAGAACTATGGCTACACCTTC
>-|TRBV20-1|TRBJ1-1|few
CSAAQGNTEAFF
TGCAGTGCTGCTCAGGGGAACACTGAAGCTTTCTTT
>-|TRBV11-2|TRBJ2-2|few
CASSPGRGGMPPNTGELFF
TGTGCCAGCAGCCCTGGCCGAGGGGGGATGCCGCCGAACACCGGGGAGCTGTTTTTT
>TRBD1|TRBV19|TRBJ1-2|few
CASRTGQAYGYTF
TGTGCCAGTAGAACTGGACAGGCCTATGGCTACACCTTC
>-|TRBV15|TRBJ1-6|few
CATSRGRPGRSNSPLHF
TGTGCCACCAGCAGAGGTCGGCCGGGCAGGTCTAATTCACCCCTCCACTTT
>TRBD1|TRBV7-9|TRBJ2-5|few
CASNNLGTGGLQETQYF
TGTGCCAGCAACAACCTCGGGACAGGGGGCCTCCAAGAGACCCAGTACTTC
>-|TRBV12-3/TRBV12-4|TRBJ1-5|few
CASRRTPNQPQHF
TGTGCCAGCAGACGGACACCCAATCAGCCCCAGCATTTT
>TRBD2|TRBV6-1|TRBJ2-2|few
CASSELILARHRGGELFF
TGTGCCAGCAGTGAATTGATACTAGCGAGGCATAGGGGCGGGGAGCTGTTTTTT
>TRBD2|TRBV5-1|TRBJ2-2|few
CASSALAGVNTGELFF
TGCGCCAGCAGCGCCCTAGCGGGAGTAAACACCGGGGAGCTGTTTTTT
>TRBD1|TRBV28|TRBJ2-7|-
CASSLLGGATYEQYF
TGTGCCAGCAGTTTATTAGGGGGCGCGACCTACGAGCAGTACTTC
>-|TRBV2|TRBJ1-2|many
CASSETRSAGYGYTF
TGTGCCAGCAGTGAAACTCGTAGTGCGGGGTATGGCTACACCTTC
>TRBD1|TRBV28|TRBJ1-1|-
CASSFDKGTGGWNTEAFF
TGTGCCAGCAGTTTTGATAAAGGGACAGGGGGCTGGAACACTGAAGCTTTCTTT
>TRBD1|TRBV6-2/TRBV6-3|TRBJ1-1|-
CASSYSDRKAFF
TGTGCCAGCAGTTACTCGGACAGGAAGGCTTTCTTT
>TRBD2|TRBV11-2|TRBJ2-1|-
CASSPGGLAGRGEQFF
TGTGCCAGCAGCCCCGGTGGCCTAGCGGGAAGGGGTGAGCAGTTCTTC
>TRBD2|TRBV10-3|TRBJ2-7|-
CAITPSGSVNEQYF
TGTGCCATCACTCCCAGCGGGAGTGTCAACGAGCAGTACTTC
>-|TRBV29-1|TRBJ1-1|-
CSGEGMGATEAFF
TGCAGCGGCGAGGGGATGGGAGCCACTGAAGCTTTCTTT
>TRBD2|TRBV2|TRBJ2-7|-
CASGKTSGNYEQYF
TGTGCCAGCGGTAAGACTAGCGGGAACTACGAGCAGTACTTC
>-|TRBV28|TRBJ1-2|many
CASSYGGPYGYTF
TGTGCCAGCAGTTATGGGGGTCCGTATGGCTACACCTTC
>-|TRBV3-1|TRBJ2-5|few
CASSGRDGRETLYF
TGTGCCAGCAGCGGAAGGGATGGTCGAGAGACCCTGTACTTC
>TRBD1|TRBV9|TRBJ2-7|-
CASSPRTGIHEQYF
TGTGCCAGCAGCCCCCGGACAGGAATCCACGAGCAGTACTTC
>TRBD2|TRBV7-6|TRBJ2-2|few
CASSLVMASGTVVNTGELFF
TGTGCCAGCAGCTTAGTGATGGCTAGCGGGACGGTCGTCAACACCGGGGAGCTGTTTTTT
>TRBD1|TRBV6-1|TRBJ1-5|-
CASSALTGGLRQPQHF
TGTGCCAGCAGTGCTCTGACAGGGGGTTTAAGACAGCCCCAGCATTTT
>-|TRBV15|TRBJ1-4|-
CATKPGGGWDYNEKLFF
TGTGCCACCAAACCTGGGGGGGGATGGGACTATAATGAAAAACTGTTTTTT
>TRBD1|TRBV5-5|TRBJ1-5|-
CASSQVRGHQHF
TGTGCCAGCAGCCAAGTCAGGGGGCACCAGCATTTT
>TRBD2|TRBV20-1|TRBJ2-3|-
CSALGTSGSTDTQYF
TGCAGTGCTTTGGGGACTAGCGGGTCCACAGATACGCAGTATTTT
>-|TRBV19|TRBJ1-1|-
CASSVVRDTEAFF
TGTGCCAGCAGCGTAGTGAGGGACACTGAAGCTTTCTTT
>-|TRBV20-1|TRBJ2-7|-
CSAPHPGAPLGEQYF
TGCAGTGCCCCACATCCCGGGGCCCCATTAGGGGAGCAGTACTTC
>-|TRBV12-5|TRBJ2-5|-
CASGSRDFHQETQYF
TGTGCTAGTGGTTCCAGGGATTTCCACCAAGAGACCCAGTACTTC
>TRBD2|TRBV2|TRBJ2-5|few
CASSSGTKETQYF
TGTGCCAGCAGTTCCGGGACTAAAGAGACCCAGTACTTC
>TRBD1|TRBV6-2/TRBV6-3|TRBJ2-6|-
CASSHITGVGANVLTF
TGTGCCAGCAGCCATATTACAGGGGTAGGGGCCAACGTCCTGACTTTC
>-|TRBV12-3/TRBV12-4|TRBJ1-2|few
CASSFGERVNYGYTF
TGTGCCAGCAGTTTCGGAGAACGAGTTAACTATGGCTACACCTTC
>-|TRBV27|TRBJ1-1|-
CASSLTAVNTEAFF
TGTGCCAGCAGTTTGACAGCAGTGAACACTGAAGCTTTCTTT
>-|TRBV12-3/TRBV12-4|TRBJ1-1|many
CASSSGQTNTEAFF
TGTGCCAGCAGCTCGGGACAAACGAACACTGAAGCTTTCTTT
>TRBD1|TRBV28|TRBJ1-2|-
CASSRAGGAGYGYTF
TGTGCCAGCAGTCGAGCAGGGGGCGCTGGCTATGGCTACACCTTC
>-|TRBV24-1|TRBJ1-1|-
CATRTGTEAFF
TGTGCCACCAGGACAGGCACTGAAGCTTTCTTT
>-|TRBV12-3/TRBV12-4|TRBJ2-2|few
CASSWGSQTGELFF
TGTGCCAGCAGTTGGGGCAGTCAGACCGGGGAGCTGTTTTTT
>-|TRBV27|TRBJ1-2|few
CASSLAAGKFYTF
TGTGCCAGCAGTTTAGCAGCAGGGAAGTTCTACACCTTC
>TRBD1|TRBV12-3/TRBV12-4|TRBJ1-2|many
CASNPGTASSGYTF
TGTGCCAGCAACCCTGGGACAGCCTCATCTGGCTACACCTTC
>-|TRBV6-1|TRBJ1-1|many
CASSLQRNTEAFF
TGTGCCAGCAGTCTACAGCGGAACACTGAAGCTTTCTTT